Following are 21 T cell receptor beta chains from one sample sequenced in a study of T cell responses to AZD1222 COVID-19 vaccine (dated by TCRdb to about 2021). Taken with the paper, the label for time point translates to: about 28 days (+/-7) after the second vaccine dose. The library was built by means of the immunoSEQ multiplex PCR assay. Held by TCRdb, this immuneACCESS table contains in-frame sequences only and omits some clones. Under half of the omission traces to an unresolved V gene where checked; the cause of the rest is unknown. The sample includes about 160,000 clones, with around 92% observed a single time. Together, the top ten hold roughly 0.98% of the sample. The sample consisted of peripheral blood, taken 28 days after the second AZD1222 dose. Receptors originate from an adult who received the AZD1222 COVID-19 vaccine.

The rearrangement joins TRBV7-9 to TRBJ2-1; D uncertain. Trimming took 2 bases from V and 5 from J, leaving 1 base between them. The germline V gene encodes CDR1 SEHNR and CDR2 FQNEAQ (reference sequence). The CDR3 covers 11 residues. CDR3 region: CASSLHNEQFF. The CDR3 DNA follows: TGTGCCAGCAGCTTACACAATGAGCAGTTCTTC.

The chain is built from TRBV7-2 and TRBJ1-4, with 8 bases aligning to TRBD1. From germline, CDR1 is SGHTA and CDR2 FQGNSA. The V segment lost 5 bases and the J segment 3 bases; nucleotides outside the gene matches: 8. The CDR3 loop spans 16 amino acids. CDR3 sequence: CASSQSTGAANEKLFF. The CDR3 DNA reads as TGTGCCAGCAGCCAGTCGACAGGGGCGGCTAATGAAAAACTGTTTTTT.

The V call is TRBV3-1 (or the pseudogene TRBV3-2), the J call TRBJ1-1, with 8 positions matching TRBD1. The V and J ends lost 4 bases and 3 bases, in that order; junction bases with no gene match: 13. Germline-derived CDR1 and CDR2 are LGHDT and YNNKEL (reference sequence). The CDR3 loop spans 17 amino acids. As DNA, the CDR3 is TGTGCCAGCAGCCCACGCACCGGACAGGGAAGGGACACTGAAGCTTTCTTT. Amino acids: CASSPRTGQGRDTEAFF.

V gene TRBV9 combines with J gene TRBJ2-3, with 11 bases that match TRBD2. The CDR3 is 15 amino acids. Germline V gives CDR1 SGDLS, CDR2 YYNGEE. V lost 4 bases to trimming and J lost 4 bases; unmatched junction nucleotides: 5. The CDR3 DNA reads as TGTGCCAGCAGCCGGGGGGGACTAGCGGCAGATACGCAGTATTTT. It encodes CASSRGGLAADTQYF.

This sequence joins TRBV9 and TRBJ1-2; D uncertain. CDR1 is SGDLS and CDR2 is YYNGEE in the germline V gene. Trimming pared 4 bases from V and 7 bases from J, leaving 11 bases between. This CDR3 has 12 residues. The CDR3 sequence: CASSPPTGGYTF. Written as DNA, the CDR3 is TGTGCCAGCAGCCCCCCGACGGGTGGCTACACCTTC.

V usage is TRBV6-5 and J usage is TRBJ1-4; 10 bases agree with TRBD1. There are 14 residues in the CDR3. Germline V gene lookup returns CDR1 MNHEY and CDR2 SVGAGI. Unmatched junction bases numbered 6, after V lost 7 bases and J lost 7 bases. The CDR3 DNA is TGTGCCAGCACTCCGGGACAGGGGACTGAAAAACTGTTTTTT. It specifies CASTPGQGTEKLFF.

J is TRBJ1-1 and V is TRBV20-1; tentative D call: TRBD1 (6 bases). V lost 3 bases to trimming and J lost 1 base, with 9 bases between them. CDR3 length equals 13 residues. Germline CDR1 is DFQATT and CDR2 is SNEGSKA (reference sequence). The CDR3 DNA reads TGCAGTGCTAGTCGGGACACGAACACTGAAGCTTTCTTT. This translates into CSASRDTNTEAFF.

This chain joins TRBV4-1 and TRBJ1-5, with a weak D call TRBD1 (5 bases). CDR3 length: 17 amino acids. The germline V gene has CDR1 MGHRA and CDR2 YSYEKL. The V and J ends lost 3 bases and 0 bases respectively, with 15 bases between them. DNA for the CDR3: TGCGCCAGCAGCCATCTAGGGACCGGGAGTAGCAATCAGCCCCAGCATTTT. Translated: CASSHLGTGSSNQPQHF.

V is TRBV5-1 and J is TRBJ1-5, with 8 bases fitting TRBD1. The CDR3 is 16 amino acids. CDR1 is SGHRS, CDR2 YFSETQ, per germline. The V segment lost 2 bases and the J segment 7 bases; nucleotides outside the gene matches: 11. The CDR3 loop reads CASSFGTGGRRQPQHF. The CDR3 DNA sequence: TGCGCCAGCAGCTTTGGAACAGGGGGGCGGCGGCAGCCCCAGCATTTT.

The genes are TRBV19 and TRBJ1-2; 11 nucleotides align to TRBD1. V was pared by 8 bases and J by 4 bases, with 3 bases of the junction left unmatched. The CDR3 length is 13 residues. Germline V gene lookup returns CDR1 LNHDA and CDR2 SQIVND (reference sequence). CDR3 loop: CASSGTGGYGYTF. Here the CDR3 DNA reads TGTGCCAGTTCCGGGACAGGGGGCTATGGCTACACCTTC.

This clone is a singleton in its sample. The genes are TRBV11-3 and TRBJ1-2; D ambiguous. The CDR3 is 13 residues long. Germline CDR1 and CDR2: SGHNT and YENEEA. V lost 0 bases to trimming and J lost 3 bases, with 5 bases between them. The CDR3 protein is CASSLEGDYGYTF. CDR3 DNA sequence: TGTGCCAGCAGCTTAGAGGGTGACTATGGCTACACCTTC.

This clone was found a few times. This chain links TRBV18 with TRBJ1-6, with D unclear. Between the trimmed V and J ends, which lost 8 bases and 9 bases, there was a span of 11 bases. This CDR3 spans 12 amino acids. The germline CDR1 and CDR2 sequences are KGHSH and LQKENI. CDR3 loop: CASPGSTSPLHF. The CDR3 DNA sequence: TGTGCCAGCCCCGGGTCTACTTCACCCCTCCACTTT.

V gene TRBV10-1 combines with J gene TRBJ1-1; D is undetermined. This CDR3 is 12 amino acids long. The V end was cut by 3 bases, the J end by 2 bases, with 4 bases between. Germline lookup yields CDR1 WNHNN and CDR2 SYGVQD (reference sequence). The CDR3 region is CASSDSNTEAFF. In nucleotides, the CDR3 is TGCGCCAGCAGTGACAGCAACACTGAAGCTTTCTTT.

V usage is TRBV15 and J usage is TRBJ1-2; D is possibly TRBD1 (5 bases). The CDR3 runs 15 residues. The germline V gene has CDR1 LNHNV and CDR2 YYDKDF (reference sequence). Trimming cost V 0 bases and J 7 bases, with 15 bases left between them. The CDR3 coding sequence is TGTGCCACCAGCAGAGATTTGGGGGGGAGTGGTGGCTACACCTTC. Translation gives CATSRDLGGSGGYTF. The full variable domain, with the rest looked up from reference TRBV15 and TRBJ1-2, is DAMVIQNPRYQVTQFGKPVTLSCSQTLNHNVMYWYQQKSSQAPKLLFHYYDKDFNNEADTPDNFQSRRPNTSFCFLDIRSPGLGDTAMYLCATSRDLGGSGGYTFGSGTRLTVV.

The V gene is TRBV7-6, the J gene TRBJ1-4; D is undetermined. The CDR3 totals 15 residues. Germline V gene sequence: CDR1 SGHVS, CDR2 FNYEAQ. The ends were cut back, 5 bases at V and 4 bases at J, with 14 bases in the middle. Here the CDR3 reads CASSPWGNVNEKLFF. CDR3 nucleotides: TGTGCCAGCAGCCCTTGGGGAAATGTTAATGAAAAACTGTTTTTT.

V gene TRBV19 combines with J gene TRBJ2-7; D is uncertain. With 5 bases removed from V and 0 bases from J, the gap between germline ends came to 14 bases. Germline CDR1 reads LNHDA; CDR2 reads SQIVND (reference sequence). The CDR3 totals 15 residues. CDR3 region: CASSLTSTSSYEQYF. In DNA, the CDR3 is TGTGCCAGTAGTCTGACATCAACAAGCTCCTACGAGCAGTACTTC. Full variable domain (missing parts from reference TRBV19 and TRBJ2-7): DGGITQSPKYLFRKEGQNVTLSCEQNLNHDAMYWYRQDPGQGLRLIYYSQIVNDFQKGDIAEGYSVSREKKESFPLTVTSAQKNPTAFYLCASSLTSTSSYEQYFGPGTRLTVT.

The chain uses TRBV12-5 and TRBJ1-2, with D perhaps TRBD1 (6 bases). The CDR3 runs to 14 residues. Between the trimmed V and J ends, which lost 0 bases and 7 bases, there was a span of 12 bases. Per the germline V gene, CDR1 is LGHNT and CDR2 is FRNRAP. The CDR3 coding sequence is TGTGCTAGTGGTTTGGTCACAGGGAGGAGTGGCTACACCTTC. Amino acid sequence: CASGLVTGRSGYTF.

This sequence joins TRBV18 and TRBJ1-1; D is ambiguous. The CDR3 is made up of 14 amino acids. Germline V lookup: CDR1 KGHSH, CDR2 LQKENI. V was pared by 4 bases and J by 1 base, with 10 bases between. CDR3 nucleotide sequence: TGTGCCAGCTCACAAGACACCGGGAACACTGAAGCTTTCTTT. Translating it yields CASSQDTGNTEAFF.

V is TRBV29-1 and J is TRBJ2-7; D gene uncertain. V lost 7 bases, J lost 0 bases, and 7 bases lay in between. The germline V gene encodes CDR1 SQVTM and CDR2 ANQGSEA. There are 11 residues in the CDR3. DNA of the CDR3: TGCAGCGGTGGGGTCTCCTACGAGCAGTACTTC. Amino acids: CSGGVSYEQYF.

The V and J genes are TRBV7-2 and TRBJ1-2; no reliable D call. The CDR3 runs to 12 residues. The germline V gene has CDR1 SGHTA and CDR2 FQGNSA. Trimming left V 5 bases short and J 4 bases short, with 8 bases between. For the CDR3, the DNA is TGTGCCAGCAGCCCCCGACGCTATGGCTACACCTTC. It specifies CASSPRRYGYTF.

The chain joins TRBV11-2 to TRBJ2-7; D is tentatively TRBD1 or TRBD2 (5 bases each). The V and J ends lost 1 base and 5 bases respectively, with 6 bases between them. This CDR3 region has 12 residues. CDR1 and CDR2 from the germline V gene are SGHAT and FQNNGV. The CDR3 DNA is TGTGCCAGCAGCTTAGGGGGGAACGAGCAGTACTTC. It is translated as CASSLGGNEQYF.